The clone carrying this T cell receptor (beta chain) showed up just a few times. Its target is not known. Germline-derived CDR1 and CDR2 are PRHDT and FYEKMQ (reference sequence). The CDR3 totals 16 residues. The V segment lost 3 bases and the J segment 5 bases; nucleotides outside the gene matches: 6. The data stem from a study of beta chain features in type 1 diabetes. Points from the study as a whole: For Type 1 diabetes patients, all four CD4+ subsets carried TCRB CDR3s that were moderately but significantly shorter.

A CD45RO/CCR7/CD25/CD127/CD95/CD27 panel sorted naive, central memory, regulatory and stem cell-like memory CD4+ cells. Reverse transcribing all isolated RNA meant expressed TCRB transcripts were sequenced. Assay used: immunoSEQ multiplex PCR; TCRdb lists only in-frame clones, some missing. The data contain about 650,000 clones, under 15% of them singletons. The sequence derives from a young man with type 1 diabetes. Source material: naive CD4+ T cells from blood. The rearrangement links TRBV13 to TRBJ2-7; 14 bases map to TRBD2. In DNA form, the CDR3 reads TGTGCCAGCAGCTTTCAGACTAGCGGGGGGGCCGACGAGCAGTACTTC. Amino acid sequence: CASSFQTSGGADEQYF.